This T cell receptor beta chain was retrieved from a study of blood T cells in healthy people across ages. The ends were cut back, 1 base at V and 3 bases at J, with 11 bases in the middle. Germline V gene data show CDR1 as SGHRS and CDR2 as YFSETQ. This CDR3 spans 14 amino acids. Study outcomes and limitations: It was the long-lived donors that had more naive CD4+ cells and higher diversity than aged donors. Underestimates were what the diversity estimates from one million T cells were considered to be.

Worth noting for this clonotype: Antigen: not known.

Samples each had at least 6 micrograms of total RNA extracted. For the second PCR, which ran for about 7 to 11 cycles, a sample-barcoded 5' primer and a J-beta primer mix were used. With 12 random nucleotides, a template-switch adaptor tagged each individual cDNA molecule. Using its own MiXCR run on the 5' RACE reads, TCRdb lists one record per CDR3 protein. The table has fewer than 800,000 distinct CDR3 sequences, 21% seen once. V gene TRBV5-1 combines with J gene TRBJ2-7, with a possible D match to TRBD2 (5 bases). The receptor comes from a man aged 65 to 79 in good health. The material sequenced was blood. The DNA of the CDR3 is TGCGCCAGCAGCTTGCAAGCGGATCTCTACGAGCAGTACTTC. Encoded protein: CASSLQADLYEQYF. The full variable domain, completed using reference TRBV5-1 and TRBJ2-7, is KAGVTQTPRYLIKTRGQQVTLSCSPISGHRSVSWYQQTPGQGLQFLFEYFSETQRNKGNFPGRFSGRQFSNSRSEMNVSTLELGDSALYLCASSLQADLYEQYFGPGTRLTVT.